The clone carrying this T cell receptor (beta chain) was seen more than once but under ten times. Fresh peripheral blood, 10 ml, yielded the PBMCs. This record comes from a study of T cells in Graves' hyperthyroidism and ophthalmopathy. The CDR3 consists of 15 residues. Per the germline V gene, CDR1 is SGHRS and CDR2 is YFSETQ. Trimming cost V 2 bases and J 3 bases, with 14 bases left between them. Amplified regions were TCR beta CDR3 sequences from RNA transcripts. First-round RT-PCR targeting the TCR CDR3 was performed with the HTBI primer set. Using its own MiXCR run on the multiplex PCR reads, TCRdb lists one record per CDR3 protein. The sample has 450,000 to 600,000 distinct CDR3 sequences, about 15% seen once; the top ten hold more than 11%.

Material: blood. The chain carries TRBV5-1 and TRBJ2-5; D perhaps matches TRBD1 (6 bases). The receptor was derived from a woman aged 40 to 55 with Graves' hyperthyroidism. CDR3 DNA sequence: TGCGCCAGCAGCTTAACCGGGACACAAAAAGAGACCCAGTACTTC. Translated, it gives CASSLTGTQKETQYF. The entire variable domain, with the rest obtained from reference TRBV5-1 and TRBJ2-5, is as follows: KAGVTQTPRYLIKTRGQQVTLSCSPISGHRSVSWYQQTPGQGLQFLFEYFSETQRNKGNFPGRFSGRQFSNSRSEMNVSTLELGDSALYLCASSLTGTQKETQYFGPGTRLLVL.